The TCR beta chain described here comes from a study of blood T cell repertoires in COVID-19 (dated by TCRdb to 2020 to 2021). For context, the study as a whole: For ImmuneRACE Cohort 3, a participant was defined as recovered based on two consecutive negative NP/OP PCR tests, clearance by a healthcare professional, or resolution of symptoms. The collaborator samples originated in the United States, Italy and Spain and spanned the acute and convalescent phases of COVID-19. The material from the prospective study consisted of cDNA or gDNA derived from T cells, B-cell-depleted T cells, or PBMCs. The dataset comprised deeply sampled blood TCRbeta repertoires from subjects exposed to, actively infected with, or recovered from COVID-19. The repertoires were made available in a free public database intended to serve as a resource for research on the immune response to SARS-CoV-2. Samples came from the ongoing ImmuneRACE study (first 160 participants) plus 1,254 subjects from 6 global collaborators. A de-identified subject ID, COVID-19 status, age in years and sex were almost always included in the sample metadata. HLA class I and class II types, where available, came from metadata supplied by the sample provider rather than from assay-based typing. Overall results and qualifications from the work: How much clinical and demographic metadata was included differed by source and by participant, and the metadata was provided uncurated.

TCRbeta CDR3 regions were amplified from genomic DNA using the immunoSEQ Assay, a bias-controlled multiplex PCR. In the original analysis: Within the assay, amplification of reference gene primers was used to estimate how many nucleated cells each sample contained. Sequence reads were collapsed and filtered to measure the absolute abundance of every unique TCRbeta CDR3 rearrangement. Productive Simpson clonality was computed per sample as the square root of Simpson's diversity index over productive rearrangements. Imported from immuneACCESS, the table was reduced by TCRdb to in-frame sequences with V and J called. These copies leave out some clones; in studies compared against another copy, an unresolved V gene accounts for under half, and the cause of the remainder is not known. The V and J calls and clone size are taken from that table; D and trimming were inferred from the DNA. For this sample there are 150,000 to 200,000 clones; 79% appear just once. 15% to 20% of the sample is in the top ten clones.

Participants in the prospective study were enrolled through a virtual design, were aged about 18 to 100 years, and lived in fewer than 30 United States geographic areas. To assign participants to cohorts, the prospective study relied on clinical history that participants themselves reported in a screening survey and a study questionnaire. Mobile phlebotomists in the prospective study collected whole blood, serum and a nasopharyngeal or oropharyngeal swab from every participant. Participants in the prospective study had the option to provide additional blood draws and questionnaires over a 2-month period. Before DNA extraction, blood samples from the prospective study were shipped at room temperature or frozen. This clone has only a few counts. This receptor's antigen is unknown. It has no much larger one-base neighbor in the sample; base qualities were not kept. The clonotype comes from a woman in her seventies in a cohort exposed to, infected with or recovered from COVID-19 (not recorded which). What was sequenced was PBMCs or T cells enriched from blood (not recorded which).

CDR3 sequence: CASSANSPLHF. The nucleotide sequence is TGTGCCAGCAGCGCGAATTCACCCCTCCACTTT. The chain is assembled from TRBV28 and TRBJ1-6, with the D gene not clear enough to name. V and J lose 6 bases and 7 bases, and a span of 4 bases separates them. The CDR3, from cysteine to phenylalanine, totals 11 residues. Left in the record is the CDR3 DNA by itself, 33 bases read in frame from the first base. The germline V gene gives CDR1 as MDHEN and CDR2 as SYDVKM.